This entry describes one T cell receptor beta chain. One Seattle source followed patients from active infection through their disease course. In the authors' methods: Estimation of nucleated cell counts was performed using reference gene primer amplification. Assay used: immunoSEQ multiplex PCR; TCRdb lists only in-frame clones, some missing. V and J calls and clone size follow that table, whereas D and trimming were derived from the DNA. Counted here are 300,000 to 400,000 clones, 75% to 90% occurring once; the ten biggest clones make up around 6%. The V gene's germline CDR1 is LGHNA and CDR2 YNFKEQ. The CDR3 is made up of 18 amino acids. Deletions cut 3 bases from V and 8 bases from J, with 26 bases between. The sample comes from a study of blood T cell repertoires in COVID-19. In the study overall: The United States, Italy and Spain supplied acute and convalescent COVID-19 samples. Nucleic acid was either cDNA or gDNA, and it came from T cells, B-cell-depleted T cells, or PBMCs.

This sequence joins TRBV4-2 and TRBJ2-1, with a possible D match to TRBD2 (7 bases). The receptor's source is a woman aged 45-60 years with COVID-19, enrolled during active disease. What was sequenced was peripheral blood. The CDR3 loop reads CASSHPPEGGRARYEQFF. The DNA for the CDR3 is TGTGCCAGCAGCCACCCCCCCGAGGGGGGGAGGGCCAGGTATGAGCAGTTCTTC.